What follows describes a single T cell receptor (beta chain). Its antigen remains unidentified. Base qualities were left out, and no much larger clone turns up one base away. The donors were healthy, HIV-negative adults who had no recently reported acute infections or vaccinations. Every donor was a Caucasian adult residing in Nashville, Tennessee, USA. CD4+ T cells were enriched by magnetic negative selection, after which naive cells were positively selected on CD45RA and the negative fraction was taken as the memory subset. After blood collection by leukapheresis, PBMCs were isolated using Ficoll-Histopaque density gradient centrifugation and then cryopreserved in the vapor phase of liquid nitrogen. Purity and quantity of every magnetically sorted T cell population were checked by analytical flow cytometry. Each sorted fraction had its genomic DNA isolated and then quantified by UV absorbance on a Nanodrop 2000c.

The data stem from a study of shared clonotypes between healthy human individuals (TCRdb year 2020). About the full investigation: The cohort included three men and a couple of women between 18 and 49 years of age. To estimate repertoire size and how much clonotype sharing occurs between individuals, the study deeply sequenced the blood TCR repertoires of about five healthy adults. Per donor, three plates each were used for CD4 naive and CD4 memory, two for CD8 naive, and one for CD8 memory. To increase sequencing depth and limit assay-specific biases, TCR repertoire library preparation and sequencing were carried out by different laboratories using diverse techniques. Between about 0.8 and 9 billion PBMCs per donor were obtained by leukapheresis. Paper-wide results and their limitations: Compared with non-shared clonotypes, clonotypes shared by all four sorted-subset donors had higher generation probabilities. About 5% of naive CD4, more than 3% of naive CD8, roughly 2.5% of memory CD4, and around 0.4% of memory CD8 clonotypes were shared across several donors. Estimated clonotype richness was generally larger for naive than for memory subsets. Rarefaction of sorted-subset datasets indicated incomplete sequencing despite the large sequencing depth. Because the study included only a small number of donors, the genetic and exposure-history diversity represented was limited. Sampling was limited to blood, and TCR repertoires in tissue likely differ from TCR repertoires in blood. Based on pairwise subsampling, the degree of clonotype sharing among donors was expected to be affected by sequencing depth.

TCR CDR3 regions were amplified from genomic DNA by multiplex PCR using the deep immunoSEQ assay. Genomic DNA extracted from each cell subset was distributed evenly over all wells of several immunoSEQ 96-well plates, and each plate served as one replicate. For sorted subsets, roughly 200 ng genomic DNA, equal to 30,000 to 35,000 T cell genomes, was loaded into each replicate PCR. The purified libraries were quantified using a Qubit 3.0 fluorometer, sized with a Bioanalyzer 2100, and then quantified again using the KAPA Library Quantification kit. Every immunoSEQ 96-well plate was sequenced on a dedicated single-read 150-cycle Illumina NextSeq 550 flow cell. The study's processing was this. Because the immunoSEQ output held only junctional sequences and lacked quality scores, the filtering could not match the filtering applied to full-length reads. Sequences were annotated with PyIR, a Python wrapper for IgBLAST v1.9, and V/J genes and CDR3 were assigned using IMGT germline references. Reads with weak V/J assignments (E-value above 1e-6), missing CDR3, stop codons, out-of-frame junctions, or ambiguous translated residues were removed. V3J clonotypes were defined by identical inferred V gene, J gene, and CDR3 amino acid sequence. To compute the percentage overlap between repertoires, the number of shared unique clonotypes was divided by the size of the smaller repertoire. Richness of each repertoire was evaluated using RTK rarefaction, the Chao1 estimator, and Recon v2.1 estimates of unobserved clonotypes. Generation probabilities were computed with OLGA for all TCRbeta clonotypes obtained by the gDNA method from a handful of donors. TCRdb carries this immuneACCESS record with in-frame sequences only. Its versions omit some clonotypes, under half of them owing to an unresolved V gene in the studies checked, with the rest unexplained. The V and J calls and clone size were taken over from that table, and D and trimming were inferred from the DNA. The sample includes roughly 1,000,000 clones, with around 78% observed a single time. The ten most abundant clones make up roughly 0.56% of the sample.

CDR1 MGHDK and CDR2 SYGVNS were looked up in the germline V gene. At the junction V is shortened by 1 base and J by 7 bases, with 16 bases in between. Counted from cysteine to phenylalanine, this CDR3 has 15 amino acids. The sequence is cut down to CDR3 DNA, 45 bases in frame from base 1. This receptor was taken from a man between 18 and 35 years old in good health. Some clones in this sample may be carry-over from other donors' samples. The chain is assembled from TRBV25-1 and TRBJ1-2; the D gene is unclear. Sequencing was carried out using memory CD4+ T cells from PBMCs. The cell subset or site label of this sample denotes: CD45RA-negative fraction. The encoded CDR3 is CASSESTETGTGYTF. The DNA sequence reads TGTGCCAGCAGTGAATCCACGGAGACGGGAACTGGCTACACCTTC.